Sequencing of this TCR beta chain was carried out in a study of human T cells and chemical hapten exposure. Background on the study: The sensitizing agent was 2% DPC, placed on 2 cm by 2 cm of upper inner arm skin. Findings and limits, study-wide: Positively correlated with patch test score were the counts of PT1 expanded TCRs.

MiXCR, applied by TCRdb to the RACE reads, yields one record per CDR3 protein. The sample contains 330,000 or so distinct CDR3 sequences, roughly 6.3% of which appear only once. Time point defined: patch test 2, 6 weeks after DPC sensitization. Treatment: therapeutic diphenylcyclopropenone sensitization with weekly scalp DPC. This CDR3 has 16 residues. The V end was cut by 4 bases, the J end by 5 bases, with 17 bases between. Germline CDR1 reads SGHVS; CDR2 reads FNYEAQ. This clonotype was seen ten or more times. Its antigen is currently unknown. Sequencing was performed on whole blood, taken in connection with sensitization to the hapten diphenylcyclopropenone (DPC). The chain employs TRBV7-6 and TRBJ1-4; possibly TRBD1 for D (6 bases). This clonotype originated in a woman under 30 with alopecia areata. Some clones in this sample may be carry-over from other donors' samples. CDR3 protein: CASSYGRGAGNEKLFF. The CDR3, as DNA: TGTGCCAGCAGCTACGGTCGGGGGGCGGGAAATGAAAAACTGTTTTTT.